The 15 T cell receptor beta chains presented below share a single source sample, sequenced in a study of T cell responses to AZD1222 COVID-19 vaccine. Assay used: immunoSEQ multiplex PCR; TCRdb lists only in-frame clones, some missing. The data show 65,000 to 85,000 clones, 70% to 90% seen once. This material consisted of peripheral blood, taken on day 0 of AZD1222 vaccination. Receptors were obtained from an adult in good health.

In DNA form, the CDR3 reads TGTGCCAGCAGTGACCCTCATTGGGGGCGCCTTGCCGACGAAGAGACCCAGTACTTC. It yields the protein CASSDPHWGRLADEETQYF. The V and J genes are TRBV6-4 and TRBJ2-5; D is perhaps TRBD1 (6 bases). CDR1 and CDR2 from the germline V gene are MRHNA and SNTAGT. V shed 2 bases and J shed 3 bases, with 25 bases lying between them. CDR3 length equals 19 residues.

In DNA form, the CDR3 reads TGTGCCAGCAGCTCCCCCAGGACAGGGGTAGGCCAAGAGACCCAGTACTTC. This gives the protein CASSSPRTGVGQETQYF. The chain uses TRBV3-1 (or the pseudogene TRBV3-2) and TRBJ2-5; 9 positions match TRBD1. This CDR3 region has 17 residues. V gave up 5 bases and J gave up 1 base; unmatched junction bases: 11. Germline loops: CDR1 LGHDT, CDR2 YNNKEL (reference sequence).

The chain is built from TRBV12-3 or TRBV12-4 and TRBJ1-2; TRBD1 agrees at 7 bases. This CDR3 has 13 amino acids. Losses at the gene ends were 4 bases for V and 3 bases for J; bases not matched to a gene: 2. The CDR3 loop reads CASSYQGDYGYTF. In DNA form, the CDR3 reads TGTGCCAGCAGTTACCAGGGGGACTATGGCTACACCTTC.

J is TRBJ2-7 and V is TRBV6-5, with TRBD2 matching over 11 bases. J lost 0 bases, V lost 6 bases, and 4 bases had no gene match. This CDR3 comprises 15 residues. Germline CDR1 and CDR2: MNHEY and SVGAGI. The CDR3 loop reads CASRDSGGASYEQYV. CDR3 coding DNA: TGTGCCAGCAGGGATAGCGGGGGGGCCTCCTACGAGCAGTACGTC.

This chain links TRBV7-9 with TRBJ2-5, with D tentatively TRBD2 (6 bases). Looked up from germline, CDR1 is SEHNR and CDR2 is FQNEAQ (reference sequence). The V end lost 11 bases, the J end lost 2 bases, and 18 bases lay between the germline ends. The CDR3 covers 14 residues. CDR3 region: CAGNAWGEQETQYF. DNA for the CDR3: TGTGCCGGAAACGCATGGGGGGAACAAGAGACCCAGTACTTC.

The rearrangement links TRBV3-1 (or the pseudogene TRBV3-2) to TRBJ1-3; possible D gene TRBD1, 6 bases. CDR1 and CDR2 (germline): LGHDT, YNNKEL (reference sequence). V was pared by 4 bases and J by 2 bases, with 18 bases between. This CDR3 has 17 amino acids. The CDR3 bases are TGTGCCAGCAGCCTACCGACAGGCTCCTCTCCTGGAAACACCATATATTTT. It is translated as CASSLPTGSSPGNTIYF.

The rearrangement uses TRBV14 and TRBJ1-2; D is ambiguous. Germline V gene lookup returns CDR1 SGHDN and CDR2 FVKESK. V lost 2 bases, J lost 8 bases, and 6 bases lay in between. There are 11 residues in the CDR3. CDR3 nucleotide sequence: TGTGCCAGCAGCCAATATGAGGGCTACACCTTC. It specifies CASSQYEGYTF.

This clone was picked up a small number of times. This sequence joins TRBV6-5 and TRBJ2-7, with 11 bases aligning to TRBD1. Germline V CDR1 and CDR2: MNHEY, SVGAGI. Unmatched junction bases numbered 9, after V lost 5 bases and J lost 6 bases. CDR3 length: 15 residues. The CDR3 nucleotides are TGTGCCAGCAGTCTCTATACCGGGACAGGGGGCGAGCAGTACTTC. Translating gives CASSLYTGTGGEQYF.

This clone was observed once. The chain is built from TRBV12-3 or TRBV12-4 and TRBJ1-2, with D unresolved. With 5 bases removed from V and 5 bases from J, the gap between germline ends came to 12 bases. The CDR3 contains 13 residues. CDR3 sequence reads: CASSPGSLYGYTF. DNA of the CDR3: TGTGCCAGCAGTCCCGGGTCTCTTTATGGCTACACCTTC.

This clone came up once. This CDR3 is CASSLGTGGTEAFF. The CDR3 region has the DNA TGTGCCAGTAGTCTCGGGACAGGGGGGACTGAAGCTTTCTTT. The chain employs TRBV19 and TRBJ1-1, with 11 bases fitting TRBD1. V shed 5 bases and J 5 bases; nucleotides not matched to a gene: 4. The CDR3 loop spans 14 amino acids. The V gene's germline CDR1 is LNHDA and CDR2 SQIVND (reference sequence).

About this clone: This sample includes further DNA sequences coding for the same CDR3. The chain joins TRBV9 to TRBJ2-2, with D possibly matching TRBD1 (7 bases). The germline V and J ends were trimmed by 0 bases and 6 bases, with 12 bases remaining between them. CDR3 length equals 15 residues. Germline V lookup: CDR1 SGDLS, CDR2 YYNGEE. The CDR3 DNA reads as TGTGCCAGCAGCGTAGGGCCAGGGGGGCCCGGGGAGCTGTTTTTT. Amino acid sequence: CASSVGPGGPGELFF.

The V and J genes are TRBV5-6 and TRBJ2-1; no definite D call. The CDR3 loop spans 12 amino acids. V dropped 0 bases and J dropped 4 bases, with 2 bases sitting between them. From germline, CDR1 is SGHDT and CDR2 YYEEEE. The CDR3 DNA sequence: TGTGCCAGCAGCTTGGAGTACAATGAGCAGTTCTTC. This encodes CASSLEYNEQFF.

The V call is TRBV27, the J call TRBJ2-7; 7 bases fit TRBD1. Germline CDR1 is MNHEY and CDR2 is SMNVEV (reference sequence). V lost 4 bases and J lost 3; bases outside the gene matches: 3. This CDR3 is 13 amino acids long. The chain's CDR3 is CASSSGQSYEQYF. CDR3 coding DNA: TGTGCCAGCAGTTCGGGACAGAGCTACGAGCAGTACTTC.

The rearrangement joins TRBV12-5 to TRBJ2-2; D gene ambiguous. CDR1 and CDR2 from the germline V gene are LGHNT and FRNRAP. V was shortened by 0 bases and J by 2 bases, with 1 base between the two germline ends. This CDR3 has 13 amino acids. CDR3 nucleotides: TGTGCTAGTGGTTTGGTCAACACCGGGGAGCTGTTTTTT. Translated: CASGLVNTGELFF.

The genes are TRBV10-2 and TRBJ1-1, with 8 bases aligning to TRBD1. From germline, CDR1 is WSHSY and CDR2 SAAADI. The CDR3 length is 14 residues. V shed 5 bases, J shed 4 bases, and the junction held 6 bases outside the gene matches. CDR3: CASSPAGGFTEAFF. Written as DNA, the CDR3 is TGCGCCAGCAGTCCTGCAGGGGGCTTCACTGAAGCTTTCTTT.